Listed below are T cell receptor beta chains from one sample, sequenced in a study of spatial heterogeneity in lung cancer. From the 5' RACE reads, TCRdb called clonotypes with MiXCR, one entry per CDR3 protein. The data contain 5,500 to 8,000 distinct CDR3 sequences, 5% to 6% of them singletons. Sequenced here: normal lung tissue next to the tumor, sampled at surgery. The receptors were sampled from a female donor with early-stage non-small cell lung cancer. The CDR3 runs from the conserved cysteine through the conserved F or W. Fields, in order: J gene, D gene, clone size, V gene, CDR3 protein, CDR3 DNA. The D gene is left open where the match is weak. Only some rows state a clone size, as once, few, many or a class for expanded clones.

>TRBJ2-3|-|medium-sized|TRBV5-1
CASSLTQADTQYF
TGCGCCAGCAGCTTGACCCAGGCAGATACGCAGTATTTT
>TRBJ1-1|-|few|TRBV20-1
CSARRAWDTEAFF
TGCAGTGCTCGGAGGGCCTGGGACACTGAAGCTTTCTTT
>TRBJ2-3|-|many|TRBV5-4
CAPGASGYTDTQYF
TGTGCCCCAGGGGCTAGCGGATACACAGATACGCAGTATTTT
>TRBJ2-7|-|medium-sized|TRBV6-5
CASSSFPPKASNYEQYF
TGTGCCAGCAGCAGTTTCCCCCCAAAGGCCAGCAACTACGAGCAGTACTTC
>TRBJ2-6|-|many|TRBV19
CASSRQASRAGANVLTF
TGTGCCAGTAGTAGACAGGCGAGTAGGGCTGGGGCCAACGTCCTGACTTTC
>TRBJ2-7|-|-|TRBV3-1
CASSQGLYEQYF
TGTGCCAGCAGCCAAGGTCTGTACGAGCAGTACTTC
>TRBJ2-1|-|medium-sized|TRBV27
CASSLVRGGNEQFF
TGTGCCAGCAGTTTAGTCAGGGGCGGCAATGAGCAGTTCTTC
>TRBJ2-2|-|many|TRBV7-3
CASSRDRTGELFF
TGTGCCAGCAGCCGAGACCGTACCGGGGAGCTGTTTTTT
>TRBJ1-6|-|many|TRBV18
CASSPNRATGNSPLHF
TGTGCCAGCTCACCTAATCGGGCAACGGGCAATTCACCCCTCCACTTT
>TRBJ2-7|-|medium-sized|TRBV7-2
CASSLGRGEQYF
TGTGCCAGCAGCCTTGGACGGGGCGAGCAGTACTTC
>TRBJ2-3|-|medium-sized|TRBV24-1
CATSDITDTQYF
TGTGCCACCAGTGACATCACAGATACGCAGTATTTT
>TRBJ1-4|-|many|TRBV21-1
CASSKRGQVNEKLFF
TGTGCCAGCAGCAAACGGGGACAGGTTAATGAAAAACTGTTTTTT
>TRBJ2-1|TRBD2|many|TRBV15
CATSVLAGSSYNEQFF
TGTGCCACCAGCGTTTTAGCGGGGTCCTCCTACAATGAGCAGTTCTTC
>TRBJ1-2|-|medium-sized|TRBV28
CASSKGETTISYGYTF
TGTGCCAGCAGTAAAGGGGAGACTACAATCTCCTATGGCTACACCTTC
>TRBJ1-2|-|many|TRBV12-3/TRBV12-4
CASREGPSYGYTF
TGTGCCAGCAGAGAGGGCCCTTCTTATGGCTACACCTTC
>TRBJ2-3|-|many|TRBV5-1
CASSLGTGALSTDTQYF
TGCGCCAGCAGCTTGGGCACGGGCGCGTTGAGCACAGATACGCAGTATTTT
>TRBJ2-7|-|-|TRBV2
CASSAEGHEQYF
TGTGCCAGCAGTGCGGAGGGCCACGAGCAGTACTTC
>TRBJ2-2|-|medium-sized|TRBV29-1
CSVLGGTGELFF
TGCAGCGTACTGGGGGGCACCGGGGAGCTGTTTTTT
>TRBJ2-3|-|many|TRBV20-1
CSLLKASFTDTQYF
TGCAGTCTATTAAAAGCGAGCTTCACAGATACGCAGTATTTT
>TRBJ1-1|-|-|TRBV27
CASSEWANTEAFF
TGTGCCAGCAGTGAGTGGGCGAACACTGAAGCTTTCTTT
>TRBJ2-1|TRBD2|medium-sized|TRBV28
CATKGGSSYNEQFF
TGTGCCACTAAGGGAGGGAGCTCCTACAATGAGCAGTTCTTC
>TRBJ2-1|TRBD1|many|TRBV7-9
CASSLVDRPHEQFF
TGTGCCAGCAGCTTAGTGGACAGGCCACATGAGCAGTTCTTC
>TRBJ2-5|-|-|TRBV3-1
CASSQQQETQYF
TGTGCCAGCAGCCAGCAGCAAGAGACCCAGTACTTC
>TRBJ2-6|-|medium-sized|TRBV12-3/TRBV12-4
CASSNPSSGANVLTF
TGTGCCAGCAGCAATCCTAGCTCTGGGGCCAACGTCCTGACTTTC
>TRBJ2-2|-|many|TRBV12-3/TRBV12-4
CASSLPPNTGELFF
TGTGCCAGCAGTTTACCTCCGAACACCGGGGAGCTGTTTTTT
>TRBJ2-7|TRBD1|medium-sized|TRBV20-1
CSAQGRGYEQYF
TGCAGTGCACAGGGGAGAGGTTACGAGCAGTACTTC
>TRBJ2-3|-|many|TRBV9
CASSAVLASDTQYF
TGTGCCAGCAGCGCAGTTCTCGCCTCCGATACGCAGTATTTT
>TRBJ2-1|-|many|TRBV7-2
CASSLASSGEQFF
TGTGCCAGCAGCTTAGCTAGCTCGGGTGAGCAGTTCTTC
>TRBJ2-3|-|many|TRBV20-1
CSANDRDKDLTDTQYF
TGCAGTGCTAACGACCGCGACAAGGACCTCACAGATACGCAGTATTTT
>TRBJ1-1|-|medium-sized|TRBV5-4
CASSGGTNTEAFF
TGTGCCAGCAGCGGCGGGACGAACACTGAAGCTTTCTTT
>TRBJ1-1|-|medium-sized|TRBV25-1
CASSEFRGGTEAFF
TGTGCCAGCAGTGAATTCCGAGGGGGCACTGAAGCTTTCTTT
>TRBJ1-6|TRBD1|many|TRBV5-1
CASSGAGTGGRSSPLHF
TGCGCCAGCAGCGGCGCGGGGACAGGGGGCCGTAGTTCACCCCTCCACTTT
>TRBJ2-7|-|medium-sized|TRBV2
CASTLDWGYGSYEQYF
TGTGCCAGCACTCTCGATTGGGGATACGGATCCTACGAGCAGTACTTC
>TRBJ2-3|-|medium-sized|TRBV5-6
CASSFVRSTDTQYF
TGTGCCAGCAGCTTTGTCAGGAGCACAGATACGCAGTATTTT
>TRBJ2-3|-|many|TRBV7-3
CASSLTEADTQYF
TGTGCCAGCAGCTTAACTGAGGCAGATACGCAGTATTTT
>TRBJ2-6|-|medium-sized|TRBV4-2
CASSQDSGIGANVLTF
TGTGCCAGCAGCCAAGATTCAGGGATCGGGGCCAACGTCCTGACTTTC
>TRBJ2-2|-|large|TRBV11-3
CASSLLGPGELFF
TGTGCCAGCAGCTTACTGGGTCCCGGGGAGCTGTTTTTT
>TRBJ2-7|-|medium-sized|TRBV6-2/TRBV6-3
CASSYGGEQYF
TGTGCCAGCAGTTACGGCGGGGAGCAGTACTTC
>TRBJ1-3|-|medium-sized|TRBV7-2
CASSLAGKTGNTIYF
TGTGCCAGCAGCTTAGCAGGGAAGACTGGAAACACCATATATTTT
>TRBJ2-1|TRBD2|-|TRBV9
CASSGTSNEQFF
TGTGCCAGCAGCGGGACTAGCAATGAGCAGTTCTTC
>TRBJ2-5|TRBD2|many|TRBV5-1
CASSSVPGLADKETQYF
TGCGCCAGCAGCTCGGTACCGGGACTAGCAGACAAAGAGACCCAGTACTTC
>TRBJ2-1|TRBD2|medium-sized|TRBV7-8
CASSLTGGRALYSEQFF
TGTGCCAGCAGCCTGACGGGCGGGAGGGCTTTATATAGCGAGCAGTTCTTC
>TRBJ1-5|-|medium-sized|TRBV28
CASSPSGRDSNQPQHF
TGTGCCAGCAGCCCCTCTGGCCGTGATAGCAATCAGCCCCAGCATTTT
>TRBJ2-7|-|medium-sized|TRBV4-1
CASSPPGSYEQYF
TGCGCCAGCAGCCCCCCGGGGTCCTACGAGCAGTACTTC
>TRBJ2-5|-|many|TRBV25-1
CASSPPGARQTQYF
TGTGCCAGCAGTCCGCCAGGGGCACGGCAGACCCAGTACTTC
>TRBJ1-5|-|medium-sized|TRBV6-2/TRBV6-3
CASSRSGQISNQPQHF
TGTGCCAGCAGTAGATCCGGACAGATAAGCAATCAGCCCCAGCATTTT
>TRBJ2-7|-|few|TRBV24-1
CATSEGGGYEQYF
TGTGCCACCAGTGAGGGAGGAGGCTACGAGCAGTACTTC
>TRBJ1-5|TRBD1|many|TRBV18
CASSPSQGAQPQHF
TGTGCCAGCTCACCGAGCCAGGGGGCCCAGCCCCAGCATTTT
>TRBJ2-1|TRBD2|many|TRBV5-1
CASSEYRAGLSINEQFF
TGCGCCAGCAGCGAATATCGAGCGGGACTGAGCATTAATGAGCAGTTCTTC